What follows is one T cell receptor beta chain and its context. The sample belongs to a study of blood T cell repertoires in COVID-19. The ends were cut back, 5 bases at V and 0 bases at J, with 17 bases in the middle. This CDR3 is 17 amino acids long. The germline gives CDR1 SGHVS, CDR2 FNYEAQ. Only in-frame clones appear in the TCRdb table, and some are missing; sequencing was by immunoSEQ multiplex PCR. The sample records about 14,000 clones, over 75% being singletons. The V call is TRBV7-6, the J call TRBJ1-5, with a possible D match to TRBD1 (5 bases). The TCR originated in a human donor in a cohort sampled during active COVID-19. Sample: peripheral blood. Written as DNA, the CDR3 is TGTGCCAGCAGCCCGGGACTCAGTGGGAGTAGCAATCAGCCCCAGCATTTT. It translates to CASSPGLSGSSNQPQHF.